Shown below are 27 T cell receptor beta chains from a single sample sequenced in a study of T cell repertoires in cytomegalovirus infection. TCRdb ran MiXCR on the reads and lists one entry per CDR3 protein. The table includes approximately 550,000 distinct CDR3 sequences, approximately 15% detected once. Specimen: CD8+ T cells from PBMCs. The receptors were sampled from a human donor in good health (CMV status not recorded). Some clones in this sample may be carry-over from other donors' samples.

The rearrangement joins TRBV2 to TRBJ1-2, with no clear D. This CDR3 has 14 amino acids. V dropped 3 bases and J dropped 2 bases, with 10 bases sitting between them. Germline CDR1 is SNHLY and CDR2 is FYNNEI. The CDR3 DNA sequence: TGTGCCAGCAGTGAGGCGGGCGAGAACTATGGCTACACCTTC. The encoded protein is CASSEAGENYGYTF.

This clonotype was counted many times. The genes are TRBV7-9 and TRBJ2-7; the D is unclear. This CDR3 is built from 16 residues. Germline values: CDR1 SEHNR, CDR2 FQNEAQ (reference sequence). The V gene lost 5 bases and the J gene lost 1 base, with 18 bases spanning the gap. The CDR3 coding sequence is TGTGCCAGCAGCGACTCAGAGTCCGTGGGGTCCTACGAGCAGTACTTC. It codes for CASSDSESVGSYEQYF.

The chain has TRBV28 and TRBJ2-3; D perhaps matches TRBD1 (6 bases). The CDR3 totals 17 residues. The germline V gene has CDR1 MDHEN and CDR2 SYDVKM. The ends were cut back, 6 bases at V and 6 bases at J, with 25 bases in the middle. This CDR3 reads CASSMTLKGPQGDTQYF. The DNA of the CDR3 is TGTGCCAGCAGCATGACCTTAAAAGGGCCCCAGGGGGATACGCAGTATTTT.

This clonotype was observed many times. The rearrangement uses TRBV19 and TRBJ2-1; 9 nucleotides match TRBD2. Unmatched junction bases numbered 10, after V lost 3 bases and J lost 7 bases. This CDR3 spans 16 amino acids. Per germline, CDR1 LNHDA and CDR2 SQIVND (reference sequence). The CDR3 DNA reads as TGTGCCAGTAGTATTCCCCCACCTAGCGGGATAAATGAGCAGTTCTTC. Its translation is CASSIPPPSGINEQFF. Filled out from reference TRBV19 and TRBJ2-1, the complete variable domain reads DGGITQSPKYLFRKEGQNVTLSCEQNLNHDAMYWYRQDPGQGLRLIYYSQIVNDFQKGDIAEGYSVSREKKESFPLTVTSAQKNPTAFYLCASSIPPPSGINEQFFGPGTRLTVL.

This clonotype appeared many times. The chain links TRBV12-3 or TRBV12-4 to TRBJ1-2; 7 bases are shared with TRBD1. The CDR3 sequence is 13 residues long. V shed 4 bases and J 7 bases; nucleotides not matched to a gene: 6. CDR3 DNA: TGTGCCAGCAGTTCACCGACAGGGAGTGGCTACACCTTC. Protein: CASSSPTGSGYTF.

The V and J genes are TRBV5-4 and TRBJ2-1; D is undetermined. Trimming removed 2 bases at V and 8 bases at J, with 14 bases between. The CDR3 has 14 residues. The germline gives CDR1 SGHNT, CDR2 YYREEE (reference sequence). CDR3 nucleotides: TGTGCCAGCAGCTTCCCGGATCGGCCGCATGAGCAGTTCTTC. The encoded protein is CASSFPDRPHEQFF. Complete variable domain (other parts from reference TRBV5-4 and TRBJ2-1): ETGVTQSPTHLIKTRGQQVTLRCSSQSGHNTVSWYQQALGQGPQFIFQYYREEENGRGNFPPRFSGLQFPNYSSELNVNALELDDSALYLCASSFPDRPHEQFFGPGTRLTVL.

The chain employs TRBV7-2 and TRBJ2-7, with 11 bases identical to TRBD2. Losses at the gene ends were 1 base for V and 3 bases for J; bases not matched to a gene: 5. The CDR3 sequence is 16 residues long. Germline V gene sequence: CDR1 SGHTA, CDR2 FQGNSA. CDR3 residues: CASSLGTSGLGYEQYF. The DNA for the CDR3 is TGTGCCAGCAGCTTAGGGACTAGCGGGCTTGGCTACGAGCAGTACTTC.

Worth noting for this clonotype: The final CDR3 position lacks the conserved phenylalanine or tryptophan, pointing to a likely read error. It is unclear where the CDR3 begins or ends on the DNA, so no DNA is shown, and the CDR3 is as TCRdb lists it. J is TRBJ2-1 and V is TRBV7-8; no DNA check was done on the table's D call, TRBD2. A total of 15 residues make up the CDR3, ends included. Germline-derived CDR1 and CDR2 are SGHVS and FQNEAQ. This CDR3 is CASSGYPTDYNEQLL.

The chain has TRBV27 and TRBJ2-3; TRBD2 agrees at 7 bases. Germline CDR1 MNHEY, CDR2 SMNVEV (reference sequence). The CDR3 covers 13 residues. Trimming removed 2 bases from V and 7 bases from J; junction bases left unmatched: 3. The CDR3 nucleotides are TGTGCCAGCAGTTTAGTAGCGGGCAATACGCAGTATTTT. It is translated as CASSLVAGNTQYF.

This clonotype was detected ten times or more. The J gene is TRBJ2-3, the V gene TRBV7-6, with TRBD2 as a possible D gene (7 bases). The CDR3 runs 15 residues. V shed 0 bases and J shed 4 bases, with 11 bases lying between them. The V gene's germline CDR1 is SGHVS and CDR2 FNYEAQ. The CDR3 coding sequence is TGTGCCAGCAGCTTAGCGGGGGGGCCGGCAGATACGCAGTATTTT. The encoded protein is CASSLAGGPADTQYF.

In its sample, this clonotype was seen many times. The V gene is TRBV7-6, the J gene TRBJ2-7, with D perhaps matching TRBD1 or TRBD2 (5 bases each). Germline CDR1 reads SGHVS; CDR2 reads FNYEAQ. The CDR3 extends over 14 amino acids. V lost 1 base and J 12 bases, leaving 19 bases between the germline ends. Written as DNA, the CDR3 is TGTGCCAGCAGCTTAGGGGACCGAACCGTCGCCCTGTACTTC. As protein: CASSLGDRTVALYF.

This clonotype was detected many times. The V gene is TRBV11-2, the J gene TRBJ2-5; D is ambiguous. This CDR3 spans 15 amino acids. Germline loops: CDR1 SGHAT, CDR2 FQNNGV. The ends were cut back, 3 bases at V and 4 bases at J, with 15 bases in the middle. The CDR3 coding sequence is TGTGCCAGCAGCTTTGGGCCGGCGGCCGGAGAGACCCAGTACTTC. This translates into CASSFGPAAGETQYF.

This clonotype was counted many times. This rearrangement joins TRBV20-1 to TRBJ1-5, with 7 positions matching TRBD1. The CDR3 totals 16 residues. Per the germline V gene, CDR1 is DFQATT and CDR2 is SNEGSKA (reference sequence). The trim removed 5 bases at V and 4 bases at J, leaving 14 bases unmatched. CDR3 region: CSARPVSGTDNQPQHF. CDR3 nucleotides: TGCAGTGCTCGACCCGTCTCCGGGACAGATAATCAGCCCCAGCATTTT.

This clonotype occurred many times. V usage is TRBV7-9 and J usage is TRBJ1-2, with a weak D call TRBD1 (5 bases). Looked up from germline, CDR1 is SEHNR and CDR2 is FQNEAQ (reference sequence). The length of the CDR3 is 13 residues. Deletions cut 6 bases from V and 9 bases from J, with 17 bases between. The chain's CDR3 is CASSNLGRPSYTF. DNA for the CDR3: TGTGCCAGCAGTAACTTGGGACGCCCGAGCTACACCTTC.

The chain combines TRBV9 with TRBJ2-1; 7 bases align to TRBD2. Trimming removed 4 bases from V and 3 bases from J; junction bases left unmatched: 10. Germline assignment: CDR1 SGDLS and CDR2 YYNGEE. CDR3 length equals 16 residues. The CDR3 reads CASSRTVLADYNEQFF. Here the CDR3 DNA reads TGTGCCAGCAGCCGAACGGTTCTAGCGGACTACAATGAGCAGTTCTTC.

This clonotype has ten or more counts. The gene calls are TRBV7-3 and TRBJ2-3; D remains unclear. The V and J ends lost 5 bases and 3 bases respectively, with 9 bases between them. This CDR3 has 13 amino acids. Germline V gene lookup returns CDR1 SGHTA and CDR2 FQGTGA. The DNA for the CDR3 is TGTGCCAGCAGCCGGAACCCGACAGATACGCAGTATTTT. Protein product: CASSRNPTDTQYF.

The chain combines TRBV2 with TRBJ1-1, with D tentatively TRBD1 (6 bases). This CDR3 has 14 amino acids. V was shortened by 6 bases and J by 1 base, with 12 bases between the two germline ends. Germline lookup yields CDR1 SNHLY and CDR2 FYNNEI. CDR3 sequence (DNA): TGTGCCAGCAGAGATGGACAGTCGAACACTGAAGCTTTCTTT. This sequence encodes CASRDGQSNTEAFF.

The V gene is TRBV5-1, the J gene TRBJ2-5, with 8 bases that match TRBD2. Germline V CDR1 and CDR2: SGHRS, YFSETQ. Germline trimming cut 3 bases from V and 7 bases from J; bases unmatched to any gene: 8. This CDR3 region has 14 residues. The CDR3 here is CASSSGLDKGTQYF. CDR3 nucleotides: TGCGCCAGCAGCTCGGGACTAGATAAGGGGACCCAGTACTTC. The whole variable domain, remainder taken from reference TRBV5-1 and TRBJ2-5, is KAGVTQTPRYLIKTRGQQVTLSCSPISGHRSVSWYQQTPGQGLQFLFEYFSETQRNKGNFPGRFSGRQFSNSRSEMNVSTLELGDSALYLCASSSGLDKGTQYFGPGTRLLVL.

This clonotype was detected many times. This chain joins TRBV11-2 and TRBJ2-3; D is possibly TRBD2 (6 bases). V lost 4 bases and J lost 0, with 17 bases in between. From germline, CDR1 is SGHAT and CDR2 FQNNGV. The CDR3 covers 17 residues. The CDR3 nucleotides are TGTGCCAGCAGCTCCCGGGGAGGCCACTCTAGCACAGATACGCAGTATTTT. Its protein product is CASSSRGGHSSTDTQYF.

In its sample, this clonotype was seen a few times. This sequence joins TRBV10-3 and TRBJ2-1, with 8 bases aligning to TRBD1. With V trimmed by 4 bases and J by 6 bases, 5 bases remained unmatched. CDR3 length equals 14 residues. Germline values: CDR1 ENHRY, CDR2 SYGVKD. CDR3 sequence: CAISAGGSGNEQFF. The CDR3 nucleotides read TGTGCCATCAGTGCAGGGGGCTCAGGCAATGAGCAGTTCTTC.

Concerning this clonotype itself: A much larger clonotype is one base distant, so this may be a read error. Here the CDR3 omits its conserved ending phenylalanine or tryptophan, so a read error is the likely source. The chain employs TRBV27 and TRBJ2-7; D possibly corresponds to TRBD1 (6 bases). V lost 8 bases and J 3 bases, leaving 17 bases between the germline ends. The CDR3 sequence is 14 residues long. Germline CDR1 and CDR2: MNHEY and SMNVEV (reference sequence). CDR3 nucleotides: TGTGCCAGCTCCTCCAGGGGAAACGGCTACGAGCAGTACTTA. It specifies CASSSRGNGYEQYL.

This chain links TRBV27 with TRBJ1-2; possibly TRBD1 for D (5 bases). In germline, CDR1 is MNHEY, CDR2 SMNVEV (reference sequence). The CDR3 spans 14 residues. V gave up 4 bases and J gave up 2 bases, with 11 bases separating them. CDR3 DNA sequence: TGTGCCAGCAGTTCGACGACAGTGAACTATGGCTACACCTTC. This gives the protein CASSSTTVNYGYTF.

This chain links TRBV9 with TRBJ2-5; D not certain. Germline CDR1 SGDLS, CDR2 YYNGEE. This CDR3 region has 12 residues. Deletions cut 3 bases from V and 2 bases from J, with 5 bases between. CDR3: CASSETQETQYF. The CDR3 DNA sequence: TGTGCCAGCAGCGAAACACAAGAGACCCAGTACTTC.

Points on this clonotype: A read error may explain this, as a much larger clone is one base away. The chain carries TRBV6-1 and TRBJ1-5; the D gene is possibly TRBD1 (6 bases). This CDR3 spans 14 amino acids. The germline CDR1 and CDR2 sequences are MNHNS and SASEGT. The CDR3 region is CDSRPGVGNQPQHF. The CDR3 region has the DNA TGTGACAGCAGGCCAGGGGTCGGCAATCAGCCCCAGCATTTT.

V gene TRBV27 combines with J gene TRBJ1-6; D is ambiguous. This CDR3 contains 14 residues. The germline CDR1 and CDR2 sequences are MNHEY and SMNVEV (reference sequence). V lost 2 bases and J 9 bases, leaving 11 bases between the germline ends. The CDR3 DNA follows: TGTGCCAGCAGTTTAGTGGCGGGAACTTCACCCCTCCACTTT. Protein: CASSLVAGTSPLHF.

This clonotype was counted many times. This chain joins TRBV7-7 and TRBJ2-1, with 8 positions matching TRBD1. CDR1 and CDR2 from the germline V gene are SSHAT and FNYEAQ (reference sequence). The V and J ends lost 1 base and 4 bases, in that order; junction bases with no gene match: 3. The CDR3 loop spans 15 amino acids. The CDR3 here is CASSLGDRSYNEQFF. The CDR3 DNA sequence: TGTGCCAGCAGCTTAGGGGACAGGTCTTACAATGAGCAGTTCTTC.

This clonotype was counted a few times. CDR3 DNA: TGTGCCAGCAGTGAATGGGAGCGGGAGGGCCTCGGGACCCAGTACTTC. Translating gives CASSEWEREGLGTQYF. The rearrangement joins TRBV6-1 to TRBJ2-5; 10 bases line up with TRBD2. This CDR3 has 16 residues. Germline-derived CDR1 and CDR2 are MNHNS and SASEGT. The junction had 10 bases not matched to a gene; V was cut back by 2 bases and J by 7 bases.